This T cell receptor (beta chain) is drawn from a study of cytomegalovirus exposure and HLA in healthy donors. Of note for this clone: Antigen specificity is unknown.

J gave up 3 bases and V 0 bases, and 2 bases lay outside the gene matches. Germline V gene lookup returns CDR1 SGDLS and CDR2 YYNGEE. The CDR3 runs 16 residues. 13 Jbeta primers and 60 Vbeta primers were used for the PCR. Sequenced by immunoSEQ multiplex PCR; TCRdb stores in-frame clones only, minus some. In the table there are about 180,000 clones, 75% to 90% of which are singletons. Study-wide points: A later analysis appeared to link common viral pathogens to several of the most significant clusters. Later analysis reportedly placed an Asian-associated ancestry cluster below the roughly 690-donor mean in N-insertions. For TCR beta chains, V- and J-gene trimming was later linked to a missense DCLRE1C variant.

The TCR comes from a boy between 2 and 10 years old in good health and CMV-seronegative. Source material: PBMCs. The chain joins TRBV9 to TRBJ2-1; 11 nucleotides agree with TRBD2. The CDR3 region is CASSVGGLAGYNEQFF. The DNA for the CDR3 is TGTGCCAGCAGCGTAGGCGGACTAGCGGGCTACAATGAGCAGTTCTTC.